This T cell receptor (beta chain) was retrieved from a study of blood T cell repertoires in COVID-19. On the study more broadly: The United States, Italy and Spain were the sources of the acute and convalescent COVID-19 samples. T cells, B-cell-depleted T cells, or PBMCs supplied cDNA or gDNA.

This CDR3 comprises 15 residues. V lost 0 bases and J 2 bases, leaving 9 bases between the germline ends. CDR1 is SEHNR, CDR2 FQNEAQ, per germline (reference sequence). Methods used by the authors: Nucleated cell number was recorded as an estimate derived from reference gene primer amplification. The data were produced by immunoSEQ multiplex PCR, yet TCRdb's version contains in-frame clones alone and is incomplete. V, J and clone size were drawn from that table, and D and trimming were deduced from the DNA. Found here are 250,000 to 350,000 clones, 86% of them singletons; the top ten hold under 2%. V and J are TRBV7-9 and TRBJ2-3; D uncertain. Material: peripheral blood. The receptor was isolated from a woman between 45 and 65 years old with acute or convalescent COVID-19. The CDR3 here is CASSLAAGITDTQYF. The CDR3 bases are TGTGCCAGCAGCTTAGCGGCTGGCATCACAGATACGCAGTATTTT.